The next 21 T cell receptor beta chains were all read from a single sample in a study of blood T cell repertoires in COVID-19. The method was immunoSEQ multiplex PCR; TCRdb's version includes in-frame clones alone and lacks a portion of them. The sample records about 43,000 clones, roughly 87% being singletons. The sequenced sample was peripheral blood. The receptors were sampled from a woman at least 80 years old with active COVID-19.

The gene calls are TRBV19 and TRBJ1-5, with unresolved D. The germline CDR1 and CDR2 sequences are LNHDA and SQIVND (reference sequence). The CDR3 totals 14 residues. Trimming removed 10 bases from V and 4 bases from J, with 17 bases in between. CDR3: CATSPGSGNQPQHF. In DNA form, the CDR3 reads TGTGCCACCTCCCCGGGGTCAGGAAATCAGCCCCAGCATTTT.

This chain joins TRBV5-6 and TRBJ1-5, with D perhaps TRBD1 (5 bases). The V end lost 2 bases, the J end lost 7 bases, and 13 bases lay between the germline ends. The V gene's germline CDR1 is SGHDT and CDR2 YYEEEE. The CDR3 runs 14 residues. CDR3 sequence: CASSFQGGRQPQHF. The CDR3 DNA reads TGTGCCAGCAGCTTTCAGGGTGGTCGGCAGCCCCAGCATTTT.

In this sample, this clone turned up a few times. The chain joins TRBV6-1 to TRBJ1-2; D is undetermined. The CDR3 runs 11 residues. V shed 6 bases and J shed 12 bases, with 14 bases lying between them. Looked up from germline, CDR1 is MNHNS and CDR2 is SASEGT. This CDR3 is CASSEGGGNTF. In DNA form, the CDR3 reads TGTGCCAGCAGCGAGGGTGGCGGTAACACCTTC.

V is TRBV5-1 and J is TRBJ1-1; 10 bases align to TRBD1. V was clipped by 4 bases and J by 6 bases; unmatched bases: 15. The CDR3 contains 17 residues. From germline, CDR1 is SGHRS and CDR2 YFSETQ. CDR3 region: CASSDGTGATLGAEAFF. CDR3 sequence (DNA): TGCGCCAGCAGCGATGGGACAGGGGCCACCCTAGGAGCTGAAGCTTTCTTT. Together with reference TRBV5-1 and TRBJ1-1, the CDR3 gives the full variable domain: KAGVTQTPRYLIKTRGQQVTLSCSPISGHRSVSWYQQTPGQGLQFLFEYFSETQRNKGNFPGRFSGRQFSNSRSEMNVSTLELGDSALYLCASSDGTGATLGAEAFFGQGTRLTVV.

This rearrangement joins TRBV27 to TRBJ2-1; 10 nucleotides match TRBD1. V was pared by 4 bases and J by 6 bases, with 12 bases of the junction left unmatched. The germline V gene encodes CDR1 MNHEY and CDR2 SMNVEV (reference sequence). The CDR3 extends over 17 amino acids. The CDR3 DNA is TGTGCCAGCAGTTACCGGGACAGGGGTTATCAGGCCAATGAGCAGTTCTTC. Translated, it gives CASSYRDRGYQANEQFF.

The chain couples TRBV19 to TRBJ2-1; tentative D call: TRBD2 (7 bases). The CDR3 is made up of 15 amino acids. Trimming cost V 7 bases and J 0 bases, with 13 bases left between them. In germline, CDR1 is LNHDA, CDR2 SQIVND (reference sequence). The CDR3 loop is CASKGGQDSYNEQFF. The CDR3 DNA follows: TGTGCCAGTAAGGGGGGGCAGGACTCCTACAATGAGCAGTTCTTC.

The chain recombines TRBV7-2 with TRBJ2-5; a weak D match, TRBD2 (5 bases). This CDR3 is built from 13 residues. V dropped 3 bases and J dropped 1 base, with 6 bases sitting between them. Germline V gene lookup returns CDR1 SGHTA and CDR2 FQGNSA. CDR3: CASSLLAQETQYF. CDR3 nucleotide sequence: TGTGCCAGCAGCTTGCTAGCCCAAGAGACCCAGTACTTC.

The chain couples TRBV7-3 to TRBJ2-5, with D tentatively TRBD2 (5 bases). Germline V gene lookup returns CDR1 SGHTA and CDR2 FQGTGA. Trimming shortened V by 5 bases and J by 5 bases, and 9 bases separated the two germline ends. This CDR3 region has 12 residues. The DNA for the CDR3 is TGTGCCAGCAGCCAACCGGGGGAGACCCAGTACTTC. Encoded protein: CASSQPGETQYF.

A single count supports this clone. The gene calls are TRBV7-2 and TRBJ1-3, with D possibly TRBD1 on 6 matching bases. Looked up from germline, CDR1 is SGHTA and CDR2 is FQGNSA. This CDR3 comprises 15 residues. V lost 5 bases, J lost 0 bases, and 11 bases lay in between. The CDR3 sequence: CASSKNRDSGNTIYF. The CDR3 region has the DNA TGTGCCAGCAGCAAGAACAGGGACTCTGGAAACACCATATATTTT.

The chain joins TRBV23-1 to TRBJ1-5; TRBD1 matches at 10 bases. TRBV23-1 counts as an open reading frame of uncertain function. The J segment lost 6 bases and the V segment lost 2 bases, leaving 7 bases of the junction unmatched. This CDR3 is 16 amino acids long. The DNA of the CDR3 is TGCGCCAGCAGTCAAAGTTGGAGGACAGGGGGTCAGCCCCAGCATTTT. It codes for CASSQSWRTGGQPQHF.

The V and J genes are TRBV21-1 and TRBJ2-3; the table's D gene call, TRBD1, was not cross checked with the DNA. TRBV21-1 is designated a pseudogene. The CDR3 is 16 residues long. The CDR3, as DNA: TGTGCCAGCAGCGTACGGGACAGCCACAACACAGATACGCAGTATTTT. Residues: CASSVRDSHNTDTQYF.

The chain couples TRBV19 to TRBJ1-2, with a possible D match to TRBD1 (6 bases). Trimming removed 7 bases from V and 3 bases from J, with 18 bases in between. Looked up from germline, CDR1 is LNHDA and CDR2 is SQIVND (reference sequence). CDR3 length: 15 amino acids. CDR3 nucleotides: TGTGCCAGTATTTCCTCTGGGGGCGCTTACTATGGCTACACCTTC. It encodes CASISSGGAYYGYTF.

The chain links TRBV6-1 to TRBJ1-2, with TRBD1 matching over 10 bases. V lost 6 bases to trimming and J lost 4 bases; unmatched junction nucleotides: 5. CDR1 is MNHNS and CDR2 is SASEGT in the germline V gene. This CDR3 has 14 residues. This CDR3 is CASRGTGAFYGYTF. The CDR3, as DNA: TGTGCCAGCAGGGGGACAGGGGCCTTCTATGGCTACACCTTC.

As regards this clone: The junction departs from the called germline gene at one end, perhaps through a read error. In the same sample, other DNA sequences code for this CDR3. CDR3 amino acids: CASSYRGRPGSGYTF. As DNA, the CDR3 is TGTGCCAGCAGTTACAGGGGGCGCCCAGGGTCTGGCTACACTTTC. The J gene is TRBJ1-2, the V gene TRBV6-5, with 7 nucleotides matching TRBD1. Germline-derived CDR1 and CDR2 are MNHEY and SVGAGI. The CDR3 covers 15 residues.

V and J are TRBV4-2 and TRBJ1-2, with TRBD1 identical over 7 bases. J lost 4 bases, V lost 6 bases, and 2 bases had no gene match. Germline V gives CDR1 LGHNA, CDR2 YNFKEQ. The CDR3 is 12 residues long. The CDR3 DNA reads TGTGCCAGCAGTCCAGGGGGCTATGGCTACACCTTC. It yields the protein CASSPGGYGYTF.

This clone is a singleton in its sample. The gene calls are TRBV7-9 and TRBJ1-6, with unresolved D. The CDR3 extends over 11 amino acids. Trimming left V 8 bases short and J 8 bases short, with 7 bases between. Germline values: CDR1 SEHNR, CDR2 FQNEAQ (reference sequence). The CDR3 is CASSRDSPLHF. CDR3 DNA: TGTGCCAGCTCCCGAGATTCACCCCTCCACTTT.

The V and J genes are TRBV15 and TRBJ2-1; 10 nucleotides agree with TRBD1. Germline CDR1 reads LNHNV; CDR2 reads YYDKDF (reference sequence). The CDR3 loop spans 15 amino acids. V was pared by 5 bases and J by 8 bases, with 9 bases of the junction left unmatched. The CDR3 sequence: CATSPAGTGDYEQFF. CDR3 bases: TGTGCCACCAGCCCAGCCGGGACAGGGGATTATGAGCAGTTCTTC.

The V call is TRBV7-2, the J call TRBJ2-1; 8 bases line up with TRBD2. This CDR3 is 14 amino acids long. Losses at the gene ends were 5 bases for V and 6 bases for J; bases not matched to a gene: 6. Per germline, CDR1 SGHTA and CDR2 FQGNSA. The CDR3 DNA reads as TGTGCCAGCAGCGCGGGGGGACCGACCAATGAGCAGTTCTTC. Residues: CASSAGGPTNEQFF. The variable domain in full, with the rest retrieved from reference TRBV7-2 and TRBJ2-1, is GAGVSQSPSNKVTEKGKDVELRCDPISGHTALYWYRQSLGQGLEFLIYFQGNSAPDKSGLPSDRFSAERTGGSVSTLTIQRTQQEDSAVYLCASSAGGPTNEQFFGPGTRLTVL.

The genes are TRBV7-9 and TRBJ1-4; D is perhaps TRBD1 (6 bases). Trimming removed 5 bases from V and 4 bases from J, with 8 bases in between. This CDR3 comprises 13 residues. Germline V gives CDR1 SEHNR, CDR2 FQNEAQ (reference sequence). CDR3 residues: CASSADSNEKLFF. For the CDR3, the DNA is TGTGCCAGCAGCGCGGACAGTAATGAAAAACTGTTTTTT.

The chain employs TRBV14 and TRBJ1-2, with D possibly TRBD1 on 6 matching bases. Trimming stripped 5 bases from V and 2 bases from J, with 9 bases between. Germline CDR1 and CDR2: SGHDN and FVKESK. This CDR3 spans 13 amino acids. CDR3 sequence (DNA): TGTGCCAGCAGCTTAACAGGGAACTATGGCTACACCTTC. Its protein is CASSLTGNYGYTF.

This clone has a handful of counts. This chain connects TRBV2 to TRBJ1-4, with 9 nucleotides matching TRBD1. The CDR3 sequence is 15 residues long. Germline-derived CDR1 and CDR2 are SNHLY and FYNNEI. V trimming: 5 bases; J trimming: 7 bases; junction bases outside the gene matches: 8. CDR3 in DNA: TGTGCCAGCAGTAGGACAGGGGCTATGGGTGAAAAACTGTTTTTT. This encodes CASSRTGAMGEKLFF.